The 29 T cell receptor beta chains presented below share a single source sample, sequenced in a study of identical twins. TCRdb re-called the 5' RACE reads with MiXCR, one entry per CDR3 protein. Here the sample spans 350,000 to 500,000 distinct CDR3 sequences, about 18% being singletons. Input material: naive T cells sorted from blood. Source of these receptors: a man in his forties or fifties in good health.

The chain links TRBV4-3 to TRBJ2-1; maybe TRBD1 (5 bases). This CDR3 is 17 amino acids long. V lost 2 bases and J 0 bases, leaving 14 bases between the germline ends. The germline V gene encodes CDR1 LGHNA and CDR2 YSLEER. The CDR3 sequence: CASSQSRGISSYNEQFF. CDR3 nucleotide sequence: TGCGCCAGCAGCCAATCTAGGGGAATAAGCTCCTACAATGAGCAGTTCTTC.

This clonotype was detected only a few times. The rearrangement links TRBV20-1 to TRBJ2-5, with TRBD2 matching 7 bases. Germline V lookup: CDR1 DFQATT, CDR2 SNEGSKA (reference sequence). This CDR3 has 13 amino acids. CDR3 coding DNA: TGCAGCGTAAAAAGCGGGGTCGGAGAGACCCAGTACTTC. Protein sequence: CSVKSGVGETQYF.

The chain links TRBV7-9 to TRBJ2-1; D might be TRBD1 (6 bases). Germline CDR1 reads SEHNR; CDR2 reads FQNEAQ (reference sequence). The CDR3 length is 17 residues. With 5 bases removed from V and 4 bases from J, the gap between germline ends came to 21 bases. CDR3 residues: CASSMVAWDKGYNEQFF. The DNA of the CDR3 is TGTGCCAGCAGCATGGTCGCCTGGGACAAGGGTTACAATGAGCAGTTCTTC.

This chain connects TRBV7-2 to TRBJ2-6, with 8 positions matching TRBD1. The V and J ends lost 0 bases and 3 bases, in that order; junction bases with no gene match: 1. The CDR3 length is 16 residues. Germline CDR1 reads SGHTA; CDR2 reads FQGNSA. The CDR3 protein is CASSLATGGGANVLTF. The CDR3 nucleotides are TGTGCCAGCAGCTTAGCAACAGGGGGTGGGGCCAACGTCCTGACTTTC.

The chain employs TRBV7-3 and TRBJ2-1, with TRBD2 identical over 13 bases. V shed 0 bases, J shed 5 bases, and the junction held 10 bases outside the gene matches. This CDR3 has 19 amino acids. The germline V gene has CDR1 SGHTA and CDR2 FQGTGA. The CDR3 region has the DNA TGTGCCAGCAGCTTAACGCGACTAGCGGGAGGCCCAACCCACAATGAGCAGTTCTTC. This encodes CASSLTRLAGGPTHNEQFF.

This chain links TRBV28 with TRBJ2-5; D tentatively reads TRBD1 or TRBD2 (5 bases each). Per the germline V gene, CDR1 is MDHEN and CDR2 is SYDVKM. The CDR3 length is 16 residues. The V end lost 6 bases, the J end lost 1 base, and 18 bases lay between the germline ends. The CDR3 protein is CASSRLLGVLQETQYF. The CDR3 DNA reads as TGTGCCAGCAGCCGCCTTCTGGGGGTCCTCCAAGAGACCCAGTACTTC.

The chain has TRBV20-1 and TRBJ2-1; 8 bases map to TRBD1. The CDR3 runs to 15 residues. Unmatched junction bases numbered 7, after V lost 0 bases and J lost 6 bases. Germline V gene data show CDR1 as DFQATT and CDR2 as SNEGSKA (reference sequence). CDR3 in amino acids: CSARDLWTGPNEQFF. The CDR3 DNA reads as TGCAGTGCTAGAGATCTCTGGACAGGGCCCAATGAGCAGTTCTTC.

This clonotype was seen at least ten times. This chain connects TRBV20-1 to TRBJ2-3; D is possibly TRBD1 (5 bases). Germline assignment: CDR1 DFQATT and CDR2 SNEGSKA (reference sequence). The ends were cut back, 0 bases at V and 2 bases at J, with 12 bases in the middle. The CDR3 is 15 residues long. The CDR3: CSAREDIRDTDTQYF. CDR3 sequence (DNA): TGCAGTGCTAGAGAGGACATACGAGACACAGATACGCAGTATTTT.

The V call is TRBV27, the J call TRBJ1-5; D might be TRBD1 (5 bases). The length of the CDR3 is 13 residues. CDR1 and CDR2 (germline): MNHEY, SMNVEV (reference sequence). V was cut by 6 bases and J by 7 bases, with 13 bases left in between. The CDR3 loop is CASRVGVRQPQHF. CDR3 in DNA: TGTGCCAGCAGGGTGGGGGTGAGACAGCCCCAGCATTTT.

This rearrangement joins TRBV20-1 to TRBJ1-1, with D unclear. There are 12 residues in the CDR3. From germline, CDR1 is DFQATT and CDR2 SNEGSKA (reference sequence). V was pared by 2 bases and J by 1 base, with 5 bases between. The CDR3 loop is CSARSPNTEAFF. CDR3 bases: TGCAGTGCTAGAAGCCCGAACACTGAAGCTTTCTTT.

The chain links TRBV27 to TRBJ2-2; 8 nucleotides agree with TRBD1. The trim removed 0 bases at V and 7 bases at J, leaving 4 bases unmatched. CDR3 size: 15 residues. Germline loops: CDR1 MNHEY, CDR2 SMNVEV (reference sequence). CDR3 residues: CASSLSATGGGELFF. DNA of the CDR3: TGTGCCAGCAGTTTATCTGCAACAGGGGGCGGGGAGCTGTTTTTT.

The chain is built from TRBV29-1 and TRBJ2-7; maybe TRBD1 (6 bases). Germline CDR1 reads SQVTM; CDR2 reads ANQGSEA. Trimming removed 7 bases at V and 2 bases at J, with 21 bases between. This CDR3 has 15 residues. The CDR3 here is CSAQGTNTGPYEQYF. CDR3 bases: TGCAGCGCCCAGGGGACCAACACGGGGCCCTACGAGCAGTACTTC.

The chain couples TRBV20-1 to TRBJ2-2, with TRBD2 as a possible D gene (6 bases). Trimming took 5 bases from V and 5 from J, leaving 12 bases between them. Germline lookup yields CDR1 DFQATT and CDR2 SNEGSKA (reference sequence). CDR3 length equals 13 residues. In DNA form, the CDR3 reads TGCAGTGCTGGGGAGGTGGGAACCGGGGAGCTGTTTTTT. Translated, it gives CSAGEVGTGELFF.

The chain uses TRBV15 and TRBJ1-3, with unresolved D. The germline CDR1 and CDR2 sequences are LNHNV and YYDKDF (reference sequence). The V end lost 2 bases, the J end lost 2 bases, and 4 bases lay between the germline ends. This CDR3 has 13 residues. The CDR3 is CATSRTAGNTIYF. The CDR3 coding sequence is TGTGCCACCAGCAGAACGGCTGGAAACACCATATATTTT.

This chain uses TRBV10-1 with TRBJ2-3; D unresolved. The germline V gene has CDR1 WNHNN and CDR2 SYGVQD (reference sequence). There are 16 residues in the CDR3. The V end was cut by 0 bases, the J end by 2 bases, with 12 bases between. CDR3 loop: CASSESILSPTDTQYF. CDR3 DNA: TGCGCCAGCAGTGAGTCGATATTATCCCCCACAGATACGCAGTATTTT.

For the CDR3, the DNA is TGTGCCATCTCTGGAGGGAAAACCGCCTACGAGCAGTACTTC. Protein: CAISGGKTAYEQYF. The genes are TRBV10-3 and TRBJ2-7; D possibly corresponds to TRBD2 (6 bases). From germline, CDR1 is ENHRY and CDR2 SYGVKD. The V end was cut by 8 bases, the J end by 2 bases, with 16 bases between. The CDR3 runs 14 residues.

This clonotype was counted ten times or more. V gene TRBV6-2 or TRBV6-3 combines with J gene TRBJ2-1; D gene ambiguous. Germline loops: CDR1 MNHEY, CDR2 SVGEGT. This CDR3 is built from 13 residues. Trimming left V 0 bases short and J 8 bases short, with 8 bases between. The CDR3 sequence is CASSYSIIYEQFF. CDR3 DNA: TGTGCCAGCAGTTACTCGATTATATATGAGCAGTTCTTC.

V and J are TRBV20-1 and TRBJ1-3; D remains ambiguous. Per germline, CDR1 DFQATT and CDR2 SNEGSKA (reference sequence). This CDR3 is 13 amino acids long. Trimming cost V 1 base and J 4 bases, with 8 bases left between them. The CDR3: CSARAGKGNTIYF. The CDR3 region has the DNA TGCAGTGCTAGAGCAGGAAAAGGAAACACCATATATTTT.

V and J are TRBV18 and TRBJ1-6; D remains ambiguous. The germline CDR1 and CDR2 sequences are KGHSH and LQKENI. CDR3 length equals 14 residues. The V end was cut by 3 bases, the J end by 8 bases, with 11 bases between. The CDR3 DNA sequence: TGTGCCAGCTCACCGACGCGGGCTGATTCACCCCTCCACTTT. This gives the protein CASSPTRADSPLHF.

There are a few counts of this clonotype. This chain joins TRBV7-2 and TRBJ2-5; TRBD1 aligns across 9 bases. The CDR3 extends over 15 amino acids. V trimming: 1 base; J trimming: 4 bases; junction bases outside the gene matches: 4. Germline assignment: CDR1 SGHTA and CDR2 FQGNSA. The CDR3 coding sequence is TGTGCCAGCAGCTTAGAGTGGACAGGGGCAGAGACCCAGTACTTC. Amino acids: CASSLEWTGAETQYF.

This clonotype has ten or more counts. The rearrangement joins TRBV4-2 to TRBJ2-7; no firm D call. The CDR3 spans 15 residues. Per germline, CDR1 LGHNA and CDR2 YNFKEQ. V lost 0 bases and J lost 0, with 9 bases in between. DNA for the CDR3: TGTGCCAGCAGCCAAGATTTTCCTGCCTCCTACGAGCAGTACTTC. Translating it yields CASSQDFPASYEQYF.

This clonotype showed up many times. The V and J genes are TRBV4-1 and TRBJ2-2; D unresolved. The CDR3 loop spans 15 amino acids. V lost 2 bases to trimming and J lost 1 base, with 8 bases between them. Germline CDR1 and CDR2: MGHRA and YSYEKL. CDR3 residues: CASSQYRQNTGELFF. The DNA of the CDR3 is TGCGCCAGCAGCCAATATCGACAGAACACCGGGGAGCTGTTTTTT.

The sample holds a few counts of this clonotype. The rearrangement links TRBV7-8 to TRBJ2-5; 7 bases are a match to TRBD1. The CDR3 has 15 residues. The V segment lost 5 bases and the J segment 5 bases; nucleotides outside the gene matches: 11. In germline, CDR1 is SGHVS, CDR2 FQNEAQ. The CDR3 loop is CASSHWDRSGETQYF. CDR3 DNA: TGTGCCAGCAGCCATTGGGACAGATCTGGGGAGACCCAGTACTTC.

This clonotype was detected only once. The chain combines TRBV12-3 or TRBV12-4 with TRBJ2-4; 9 bases map to TRBD1. The V and J ends lost 5 bases and 6 bases, in that order; junction bases with no gene match: 8. The CDR3 loop spans 15 amino acids. The CDR3 protein is CASSPQGAFGNIQYF. Written as DNA, the CDR3 is TGTGCCAGCAGTCCACAGGGGGCGTTCGGAAACATTCAGTACTTC.

This clonotype appeared many times. The rearrangement links TRBV5-5 to TRBJ2-7, with 12 positions matching TRBD1. After removal of 4 bases from V and 2 bases from J, the junction contained 4 bases not matched to a gene. This CDR3 spans 15 amino acids. Germline CDR1 SGHKS, CDR2 YYEKEE (reference sequence). CDR3 nucleotide sequence: TGTGCCAGCAGCAGGGACAGGGGGCACACCTACGAGCAGTACTTC. Translating gives CASSRDRGHTYEQYF.

This clonotype was detected only once. The chain is built from TRBV28 and TRBJ2-7, with D perhaps TRBD1 (5 bases). CDR1 and CDR2 from the germline V gene are MDHEN and SYDVKM. The germline V and J ends were trimmed by 10 bases and 3 bases, with 16 bases remaining between them. The CDR3 has 13 amino acids. The DNA for the CDR3 is TGTGCCATCGAGGCCGCAGGGTACTACGAGCAGTACTTC. It encodes CAIEAAGYYEQYF.

This clonotype was seen a handful of times. This chain's CDR3 is CASSQVRNTGELFF. The CDR3 nucleotides are TGCGCCAGCAGCCAAGTACGGAACACCGGGGAGCTGTTTTTT. J is TRBJ2-2 and V is TRBV4-3; no reliable D call. From germline, CDR1 is LGHNA and CDR2 YSLEER. This CDR3 spans 14 amino acids. Trimming cost V 1 base and J 1 base, with 4 bases left between them.

The rearrangement links TRBV27 to TRBJ1-6; D unresolved. The CDR3 is 14 residues long. Germline V gene lookup returns CDR1 MNHEY and CDR2 SMNVEV (reference sequence). V lost 0 bases to trimming and J lost 10 bases, with 10 bases between them. The CDR3 sequence: CASSLSAHLSPLHF. The CDR3 nucleotides are TGTGCCAGCAGTTTATCCGCTCACCTCTCACCCCTCCACTTT.

The rearrangement links TRBV20-1 to TRBJ2-5, with a possible D match to TRBD2 (6 bases). In germline, CDR1 is DFQATT, CDR2 SNEGSKA (reference sequence). Trimming took off 6 bases at V and 5 bases at J, with 13 bases between the two ends. The CDR3 spans 12 residues. The CDR3 region has the DNA TGCAGTGCAACGGGGGATCGGGAGACCCAGTACTTC. Translated, it gives CSATGDRETQYF.